The text below deals with one TCR beta chain. Its binding antigen is unknown. No much larger clonotype is one base removed from it; base qualities were not supplied. According to the germline V gene, CDR1 reads SGHDN and CDR2 reads FVKESK. Trimming leaves V shorter by 0 bases and J shorter by 4 bases, with the junction holding 8 bases beyond the gene matches. From the cysteine up to the phenylalanine, the CDR3 has a length of 19 residues. Only the CDR3 part of the read is kept: 57 bases, read in frame from the first base. In Seattle, one collaborating source enrolled patients while the infection was active and tracked those patients longitudinally over the course of disease. Each collaborating institution followed its own protocols to collect whole blood in K2EDTA tubes. Collaborator samples were shipped for TCRbeta analysis as frozen whole blood, isolated PBMCs, or DNA extracted from either sample type.

TCRbeta CDR3 regions were amplified from genomic DNA by means of the immunoSEQ Assay, a bias-controlled multiplex PCR. The paper's processing steps were these. The number of nucleated cells in each sample was estimated by amplification of reference gene primers within the assay. To quantify the absolute abundance of each unique TCRbeta CDR3 rearrangement, sequence reads were collapsed and filtered. For each sample, productive Simpson clonality was calculated as the square root of Simpson's diversity index over productive rearrangements. What TCRdb holds here is the immuneACCESS table cut down to in-frame rearrangements. Part of the clones is not present; checked against another copy, under half of the missing clones reflect an unresolved V gene, and the others are unexplained. D and trimming were read from the DNA, whereas the V and J calls and clone size are those reported in that table. Across this sample there are about 410,000 clones, with around 89% seen only once. 1.5% to 1.9% of the sample is held by the ten biggest clonotypes.

The data were obtained in a study of blood T cell repertoires in COVID-19 (dated by TCRdb to 2019 to 2021). About the study as a whole: The collaborator samples originated in the United States, Italy and Spain and spanned the acute and convalescent phases of COVID-19. The repertoires were made available in a free public database intended to serve as a resource for research on the immune response to SARS-CoV-2. Subjects who had been exposed to COVID-19, were actively infected with it, or had recovered from it provided the deeply sampled blood TCRbeta repertoires that made up the dataset. The prospective study material was composed of cDNA or gDNA derived from T cells, B-cell-depleted T cells, or PBMCs. A de-identified subject ID, COVID-19 status, age in years and sex were almost always included in the sample metadata. Samples were obtained from the ongoing ImmuneRACE study (first 160 participants) and from about 1,300 subjects provided by 6 global collaborators. Where available, HLA class I and class II types were obtained from metadata supplied by the sample provider rather than from assay-based typing.

What the work shows at the level of the full study, not this receptor alone: Clinical and demographic metadata were provided uncurated, with the amount varying by source and participant.

The rearrangement combines TRBV14 with TRBJ2-1; 14 of the junction bases match TRBD2. The specimen sequenced was peripheral blood. The sequence was obtained from a woman aged 40 to 55 with COVID-19, enrolled during active disease. The bases read TGTGCCAGCAGCCAAGATCTGCGACTAGCGGGGGGGCTATACAATGAGCAGTTCTTC. It specifies CASSQDLRLAGGLYNEQFF.